The entry below describes one TCR beta chain. Its recognized antigen is unknown. Base qualities are not at hand, and no much larger clone is one base apart. Library prep was done by the immunoSEQ multiplex PCR assay. For the multiplex PCR, a mixture combining 60 forward primers for TCR Vbeta segments and 13 reverse primers for TCR Jbeta segments was used. The CDR3 region of rearranged TCR beta genes was amplified from genomic DNA by a multiplex PCR assay. The amplified TCR beta libraries were sequenced on the Illumina HiSeq System as 87-base-pair reads. On the authors' methods: A later analysis tallied around 82 million unique TCR beta chains across the 700 or so repertoires, and about 12 million of those chains were shared by two or more donors. To remove PCR and sequencing errors, raw reads were error-corrected and collapsed into unique sequences using a nearest-neighbor algorithm that merged closely related sequences. Alignment of CDR3 sequences to IMGT reference sequences was used to assign V, D and J gene segments. For a sequence to be retained, a match of at least six nucleotides was required to both a V gene segment and a J gene segment. Rearrangements were called productive when the CDR3 lacked stop codons and stayed in frame with V and J; all others were non-productive. Following IMGT convention, CDR3 was defined as the stretch from the second conserved V-encoded cysteine up to the conserved J-encoded phenylalanine. In an earlier analysis of more than 550 of the donors, sequences lacking an unambiguous match to a single V gene segment were excluded. In an earlier analysis of around 590 of the donors, a V segment was called functional when productive rearrangements were above 56.7%, and segregating when the standard deviation between donors exceeded 5%. A statistical classification framework was built to diagnose cytomegalovirus status from the catalog of TCR beta chain sequences. V and J gene assignment, in a later analysis, came from comparing TCR nucleotide sequences with IMGT/GENE-DB human TR gene sequences. Using the TCRdist pipeline, a later analysis assigned CDR3 sequences along with most-parsimonious VDJ recombination scenarios. In a later analysis, every TCR beta chain was defined by the combination of its CDR3 amino acid sequence and its V-gene family, and reads without a unique V-gene family were dropped. As a way to deal with suspected cross-contamination and a sequencing artifact, a later analysis dropped roughly 600 nucleotide sequences that were highly shared and had low generation probability. In a later analysis, a clonal expansion index was calculated for each public chain from normalized within-repertoire ranks of inferred template counts. A later analysis computed generation probabilities with a VDJ recombination model fitted to out-of-frame rearrangements, and checked the results against IGoR. In a later analysis, TCR-TCR, TCR-HLA and TCR-CMV co-occurrence was scored with hypergeometric tests, and a repertoire-size bias correction was applied to TCR pairs. A later analysis estimated false discovery rates by permuting HLA or CMV assignments 20 times. In a later analysis, co-occurring TCRs were grouped using DBSCAN, with TCRdist sequence similarity added in when clustering inside HLA-allele-positive subsets. Repertoires with fewer than 30,000 or more than 120,000 public chains were left out of co-occurrence clustering, as were about five repertoires with anomalous nucleotide sharing. The table comes from immuneACCESS by way of TCRdb, which keeps in-frame sequences with V and J called. Part of the clones is missing from these tables; in studies checked, under half for an unresolved V gene and the rest for unknown reasons. V and J calls and clone size are copied from that table; D and trimming were computed from the DNA. The sample table contains about 180,000 clones; only one count was recorded for around 82% of them. Roughly 2.5% of the sample comes from the top ten.

The data derive from a study of cytomegalovirus exposure and HLA in healthy donors (dated by TCRdb to the late 2010s). Describing the broader study: An earlier analysis of roughly 500 of the donors reported about 260 Gb of sequence data and 117 million unique TCR beta sequences obtained from about 179 million T cells. Roughly 300 gigabases of sequencing data and roughly 81 million unique TCR sequences made up an early release that covered approximately 620 HLA-typed donors. Of the roughly 400 genotyped donors, approximately 83% fell in the genetic ancestry cluster associated with self-reported Caucasian donors. The study aimed to test whether signatures of past pathogen exposure could be identified by cataloging public T cell receptors. The T cell repertoires of several hundred subjects were profiled by immunosequencing and related to cytomegalovirus serostatus. A separate validation cohort of more than 100 different subjects was used in addition to the roughly 620-subject first cohort. The study combined high-throughput TCR immunosequencing, statistical association of individual TCRs with disease status, and machine learning to predict cytomegalovirus infection status. A later analysis re-analyzed previously published TCR beta repertoires from 666 donors and added high-resolution HLA genotyping to study TCR occurrence patterns. Rather than drawing on any new phenotypic data, the later analysis identified candidate immune exposures from TCR beta sequences and the way those sequences occurred across donors. To decide whether each TCR beta V gene segment behaved as functional or pseudogenic, an earlier analysis of some 600 of the donors relied on high-throughput TCR beta sequencing. Alongside the repertoire data, information on donor age, sex, ethnicity and CMV serostatus was compiled. Genome-wide SNP genotypes for about three fifths of the roughly 670 donors were used in a later genetic analysis, which treated that subset as a discovery cohort. All discovery cohort repertoires had been generated on a single sequencing platform. HLA typing included class I and class II loci at four-digit resolution. Typing coverage differed by locus: A, B, C, DRB1 and DQB1 were typed in roughly 620-630 donors, DQA1 in around 500, DPA1 in 600 to 610, and DPB1 in 400 to 480. About five DR-DQ haplotypes were treated as single units for association and clustering because of strong linkage in the cohort. Among approximately 370 genotyped donors of the cohort, an average of approximately 240,000 unique TCR beta nucleotide sequences was sequenced per donor, of which about 19% were non-productive. Beyond this particular receptor, the publication reports: Immune exposure information for the cohort was limited to CMV serostatus. Correlated functional status among segregating V segments might reflect linkage disequilibrium, but an unknown experimental factor could not be ruled out. Roughly uniform sequencing depth across donors was assumed in presence/absence analyses, although this assumption may not hold. A later analysis associated about 18,000 TCR beta sequences with specific HLA alleles at a false discovery rate of 0.05. When HLA alleles, especially DR and DQ, strongly co-occurred, TCR associations were difficult to assign to individual alleles. According to a later genetic analysis, donors in an Asian-associated ancestry cluster had fewer N-insertions in productive TCRs than the roughly 660-donor mean. A total of some 180 TCR beta chains were listed by the study as associated with cytomegalovirus. The authors suggested that the approach could potentially be generalized to other disease states and immunological phenotypes. The sequencing pipeline was judged likely to have produced a cluster of highly shared sequence variants as a technical artifact. In an earlier analysis of some 500 of the donors, most TCR beta V segments were observed in productive rearrangements about 90% or about 30% of the time, broadly matching IMGT annotations. According to a later analysis, parvovirus B19, influenza, CMV and Epstein-Barr virus appeared linked to several top co-occurrence clusters. In a later analysis, TCR association rates were found to vary across HLA loci, with the most associated TCRs seen for DRB1 alleles and the fewest for HLA-C alleles. In a later genetic analysis, a missense DCLRE1C variant was associated with V-gene and J-gene trimming of TCR beta chains, and the association was replicated in an independent cohort. Some 15 rarely observed V segments, including chromosome 9 orphons, were excluded from the earlier analysis of almost 600 of the donors because counts were too low. Some IMGT-functional V segments, including TRBV6-2 and TRBV6-3, could not be distinguished by the 87-base-pair reads and were therefore excluded. Because HLA typing was missing for some donors at each locus, association tests included only the typed subset. A further reported finding was that TCR beta sequences accurately predicted the HLA-A and HLA-B alleles for most subjects in the first cohort. In a later analysis, HLA-associated TCR beta chains were found to be more clonally expanded and to have lower generation probabilities than equally common non-associated chains. Across donors, most TCR sequences were observed very rarely, whereas some public TCRs were present in many individuals. In a later analysis, most CMV-associated TCR beta chains were found to appear HLA-restricted, with HLA associations seemingly driven largely by CMV exposure. Cytomegalovirus status was reported to be diagnosed by the classifier with high specificity and sensitivity in both the original and validation cohorts. Only TCR beta chains were sequenced in this cohort, and the absence of alpha or paired-chain data limited detectable features. In vitro tests confirmed that a few of the cytomegalovirus-associated TCR beta chains recognize cytomegalovirus antigens.

The germline V gene encodes CDR1 MNHNS and CDR2 SASEGT. V is reduced by 4 bases and J by 2 bases, leaving a spacing of 12 bases between them. Its CDR3 holds 15 amino acids, cysteine through phenylalanine. The DNA shown is the 45-base CDR3, in frame from base 1. The cohort comprised around 690 healthy bone marrow donors. Cohort members were all nominally healthy when sampled, although unrecorded immune exposures were likely present. The donor was CMV seropositive and belonged to the group of about 290 seropositive cohort members. A peripheral blood sample was collected from each donor, and TCR beta sequencing was performed on peripheral blood mononuclear cells. The Qiagen DNeasy Blood Extraction Kit was used to extract genomic DNA from the blood cell samples.

Rearrangement joined TRBV6-1 to TRBJ2-1; the D gene lacks a confident call. This clonotype was sampled from a woman in her twenties or thirties in good health and CMV-seropositive. Sequences were obtained from PBMCs. In nucleotide form, the sequence is TGTGCCAGCAGTGCGTCGCGCAATGCCTACAATGAGCAGTTCTTC. Protein translation: CASSASRNAYNEQFF.